The 28 T cell receptor beta chains in this list originate from one sample, sequenced in a study of T cell responses to AZD1222 COVID-19 vaccine. Clones were read by immunoSEQ multiplex PCR, and TCRdb kept only the in-frame ones, dropping some. This table has over 150,000 clones, just over 90% appearing once. This sample comprised peripheral blood, obtained 28 days after the second AZD1222 dose. The receptors originated from an adult who received the AZD1222 COVID-19 vaccine.

The CDR3 loop reads CASSLPHGAGNTIYF. The CDR3 DNA sequence: TGTGCCAGCAGCCTCCCCCACGGTGCCGGAAACACCATATATTTT. This chain joins TRBV11-2 and TRBJ1-3; D unclear. Trimming shortened V by 5 bases and J by 4 bases, and 15 bases separated the two germline ends. CDR1 is SGHAT and CDR2 is FQNNGV in the germline V gene. This CDR3 spans 15 amino acids.

This chain joins TRBV2 and TRBJ2-7, with TRBD2 matching over 9 bases. The CDR3 sequence is 16 residues long. Germline CDR1 and CDR2: SNHLY and FYNNEI. V was pared by 4 bases and J by 5 bases, with 12 bases of the junction left unmatched. As DNA, the CDR3 is TGTGCCAGCAGTGTATTGTCTAGCGGGATCCGAGACGAGCAGTACTTC. The encoded protein is CASSVLSSGIRDEQYF.

The chain joins TRBV6-2 or TRBV6-3 to TRBJ2-7; 8 nucleotides agree with TRBD2. V lost 5 bases to trimming and J lost 3 bases; unmatched junction nucleotides: 9. Germline V gene sequence: CDR1 MNHEY, CDR2 SVGEGT. This CDR3 is built from 15 residues. CDR3 sequence reads: CASSQVRLAFYEQYF. The CDR3, as DNA: TGTGCCAGCAGTCAGGTACGACTAGCGTTCTACGAGCAGTACTTC.

V gene TRBV6-2 or TRBV6-3 combines with J gene TRBJ2-7, with D unresolved. CDR1 is MNHEY, CDR2 SVGEGT, per germline. Trimming cost V 6 bases and J 7 bases, with 16 bases left between them. The CDR3 covers 13 residues. CDR3 sequence reads: CASSRVSPLEQYF. In DNA form, the CDR3 reads TGTGCCAGCAGCCGGGTCAGCCCCCTGGAGCAGTACTTC.

This sequence joins TRBV6-6 and TRBJ1-4, with 11 bases matching TRBD1. The CDR3 length is 16 residues. J gave up 8 bases and V 1 base, and 6 bases lay outside the gene matches. Germline-derived CDR1 and CDR2 are MNHNY and SVGAGI (reference sequence). The CDR3 is CASSYLGQGAREKLFF. The CDR3 DNA sequence: TGTGCCAGCAGTTACTTAGGACAGGGGGCGCGGGAAAAACTGTTTTTT.

CDR3 region: CASSTTGTGGGKLFF. Written as DNA, the CDR3 is TGTGCCAGCAGCACAACCGGGACAGGCGGCGGTAAACTGTTTTTT. The rearrangement joins TRBV7-6 to TRBJ1-4; 8 nucleotides agree with TRBD1. CDR3 size: 15 residues. V lost 5 bases to trimming and J lost 11 bases; unmatched junction nucleotides: 13. The germline V gene encodes CDR1 SGHVS and CDR2 FNYEAQ.

The rearrangement links TRBV5-1 to TRBJ2-1; possibly TRBD1 or TRBD2 for D (5 bases each). The ends were cut back, 1 base at V and 8 bases at J, with 13 bases in the middle. This CDR3 has 14 residues. Germline V gene sequence: CDR1 SGHRS, CDR2 YFSETQ. CDR3 residues: CASSLTAVGDEQFF. CDR3 in DNA: TGCGCCAGCAGCTTGACGGCAGTGGGGGATGAGCAGTTCTTC.

V usage is TRBV7-8 and J usage is TRBJ2-7; D not certain. V shed 5 bases and J shed 6 bases, with 20 bases lying between them. The CDR3 totals 15 residues. CDR1 SGHVS and CDR2 FQNEAQ come from the germline V gene. The CDR3 nucleotides are TGTGCCAGCAGCGACTCCCCCCCCGCTGGCGGCGAGCAGTACTTC. Amino acids: CASSDSPPAGGEQYF.

V gene TRBV19 combines with J gene TRBJ2-2; TRBD1 matches 7 bases. CDR1 and CDR2 (germline): LNHDA, SQIVND (reference sequence). CDR3 length equals 17 residues. V lost 7 bases and J lost 3; bases outside the gene matches: 14. As DNA, the CDR3 is TGTGCCAGTACCCTTTTACAGGGGCTCGGGCACACCGGGGAGCTGTTTTTT. It encodes CASTLLQGLGHTGELFF.

The rearrangement uses TRBV29-1 and TRBJ1-1; unclear D gene. In germline, CDR1 is SQVTM, CDR2 ANQGSEA. This CDR3 is built from 12 residues. The ends were cut back, 3 bases at V and 6 bases at J, with 11 bases in the middle. CDR3 loop: CSVDVGRAEAFF. CDR3 DNA sequence: TGCAGCGTTGATGTAGGGCGCGCTGAAGCTTTCTTT.

This clone was recorded once. The CDR3 sequence is CASSQFMGLNRQDYTGELFF. The CDR3 region has the DNA TGTGCCAGCAGCCAATTTATGGGTTTAAATCGACAGGACTACACCGGGGAGCTGTTTTTT. This chain links TRBV16 with TRBJ2-2; a possible D gene is TRBD1 (6 bases). Trimming left V 1 base short and J 3 bases short, with 24 bases between. CDR1 and CDR2 (germline): KGHSY, FQNENV. The CDR3 length is 20 residues.

The V call is TRBV27, the J call TRBJ2-5, with D perhaps TRBD1 or TRBD2 (6 bases each). V lost 5 bases and J lost 5, with 15 bases in between. The CDR3 loop spans 14 amino acids. CDR1 is MNHEY and CDR2 is SMNVEV in the germline V gene (reference sequence). The CDR3 region is CASSEGGAVETQYF. The CDR3 DNA reads TGTGCCAGCAGTGAGGGGGGCGCGGTGGAGACCCAGTACTTC.

V gene TRBV5-1 combines with J gene TRBJ1-4; D perhaps matches TRBD1 (5 bases). V was shortened by 0 bases and J by 4 bases, with 10 bases between the two germline ends. From germline, CDR1 is SGHRS and CDR2 YFSETQ. This CDR3 is built from 15 residues. The CDR3 DNA follows: TGCGCCAGCAGCTTGGGTGACAGACGTAATGAAAAACTGTTTTTT. It encodes CASSLGDRRNEKLFF.

The rearrangement joins TRBV5-1 to TRBJ2-1, with 10 bases fitting TRBD2. The germline V gene has CDR1 SGHRS and CDR2 YFSETQ. V lost 1 base and J lost 8; bases outside the gene matches: 9. The CDR3 has 16 amino acids. CDR3 in amino acids: CASSLSTSGIGDEQFF. For the CDR3, the DNA is TGCGCCAGCAGCTTGTCTACTAGCGGGATTGGCGATGAGCAGTTCTTC.

This clone was seen a handful of times. Additional DNA sequences in this sample encode the identical CDR3. The rearrangement uses TRBV30 and TRBJ2-1; no definite D call. CDR3 length: 13 amino acids. Germline V CDR1 and CDR2: GTSNPN, SVGIG (reference sequence). V was clipped by 1 base and J by 0 bases, with 4 bases between them. The CDR3 region is CAWSGSSYNEQFF. The CDR3 region has the DNA TGTGCCTGGAGTGGGAGCTCCTACAATGAGCAGTTCTTC.

The rearrangement links TRBV10-2 to TRBJ2-6; 10 positions agree with TRBD2. Losses at the gene ends were 7 bases for V and 0 bases for J; bases not matched to a gene: 6. The CDR3 covers 17 residues. Germline values: CDR1 WSHSY, CDR2 SAAADI. CDR3 in DNA: TGCGCCAGCACATTACTAGCGGGGTCCTCTGGGGCCAACGTCCTGACTTTC. It specifies CASTLLAGSSGANVLTF.

The chain combines TRBV21-1 with TRBJ1-5; whether TRBD1, the table's D call, matches the DNA was not checked. TRBV21-1 is a pseudogene locus. There are 14 residues in the CDR3. The CDR3 reads CASRGDRGKEPQHF. The CDR3 nucleotides read TGTGCCAGCAGAGGGGACAGGGGGAAGGAGCCCCAGCATTTT.

The J gene is TRBJ1-1, the V gene TRBV7-9; D gene ambiguous. The CDR3 has 13 amino acids. V was cut by 1 base and J by 4 bases, with 7 bases left in between. The germline gives CDR1 SEHNR, CDR2 FQNEAQ (reference sequence). The CDR3 reads CASSLEVGTEAFF. As DNA, the CDR3 is TGTGCCAGCAGCTTAGAGGTTGGCACTGAAGCTTTCTTT. Filled out from reference TRBV7-9 and TRBJ1-1, the complete variable domain reads DTGVSQNPRHKITKRGQNVTFRCDPISEHNRLYWYRQTLGQGPEFLTYFQNEAQLEKSRLLSDRFSAERPKGSFSTLEIQRTEQGDSAMYLCASSLEVGTEAFFGQGTRLTVV.

The chain links TRBV18 to TRBJ2-2, with D maybe TRBD1 (6 bases). Germline V CDR1 and CDR2: KGHSH, LQKENI. This CDR3 has 14 amino acids. V lost 3 bases and J 5 bases, leaving 10 bases between the germline ends. The CDR3 sequence is CASSPLQGTGELFF. The CDR3 DNA follows: TGTGCCAGCTCACCCCTTCAGGGGACCGGGGAGCTGTTTTTT.

V usage is TRBV7-8 and J usage is TRBJ1-4; D gene unclear. The CDR3 extends over 15 amino acids. Germline CDR1 and CDR2: SGHVS and FQNEAQ. V was cut by 5 bases and J by 0 bases, with 10 bases left in between. The CDR3 sequence: CASSQDGTTNEKLFF. The CDR3, as DNA: TGTGCCAGCAGCCAGGACGGCACAACTAATGAAAAACTGTTTTTT.

The rearrangement links TRBV19 to TRBJ2-3, with D uncertain. V was pared by 6 bases and J by 0 bases, with 10 bases between. CDR1 LNHDA and CDR2 SQIVND come from the germline V gene (reference sequence). The CDR3 consists of 14 residues. CDR3 residues: CASRKGASTDTQYF. CDR3 bases: TGTGCCAGTAGGAAAGGCGCCAGCACAGATACGCAGTATTTT. The variable domain in full, with the rest retrieved from reference TRBV19 and TRBJ2-3, is DGGITQSPKYLFRKEGQNVTLSCEQNLNHDAMYWYRQDPGQGLRLIYYSQIVNDFQKGDIAEGYSVSREKKESFPLTVTSAQKNPTAFYLCASRKGASTDTQYFGPGTRLTVL.

The chain uses TRBV6-6 and TRBJ2-1; 9 bases line up with TRBD1. V dropped 6 bases and J dropped 8; count of bases not matched to a gene: 14. The germline CDR1 and CDR2 sequences are MNHNY and SVGAGI (reference sequence). The CDR3 is 16 amino acids. CDR3 loop: CASRAPGQGPSHEQFF. The CDR3 DNA sequence: TGTGCCAGCAGAGCCCCGGGACAGGGCCCATCACATGAGCAGTTCTTC.

The chain links TRBV5-1 to TRBJ2-1; 11 bases align to TRBD2. Losses at the gene ends were 2 bases for V and 9 bases for J; bases not matched to a gene: 10. The CDR3 runs 16 residues. Germline V CDR1 and CDR2: SGHRS, YFSETQ. The CDR3: CASSFASGRYVGEQFF. The CDR3 DNA reads TGCGCCAGCAGCTTTGCTAGCGGGAGGTATGTCGGTGAGCAGTTCTTC. Drawing the rest from reference TRBV5-1 and TRBJ2-1, the complete variable domain is KAGVTQTPRYLIKTRGQQVTLSCSPISGHRSVSWYQQTPGQGLQFLFEYFSETQRNKGNFPGRFSGRQFSNSRSEMNVSTLELGDSALYLCASSFASGRYVGEQFFGPGTRLTVL.

This clone came up once. The chain recombines TRBV28 with TRBJ1-6; a possible D gene is TRBD1 (6 bases). Trimming pared 7 bases from V and 0 bases from J, leaving 13 bases between. Per germline, CDR1 MDHEN and CDR2 SYDVKM. The CDR3 runs 16 residues. CDR3 coding DNA: TGTGCCAGCATATCGCAGGGGAGCTCCTATAATTCACCCCTCCACTTT. This encodes CASISQGSSYNSPLHF. Filled out from reference TRBV28 and TRBJ1-6, the complete variable domain reads DVKVTQSSRYLVKRTGEKVFLECVQDMDHENMFWYRQDPGLGLRLIYFSYDVKMKEKGDIPEGYSVSREKKERFSLILESASTNQTSMYLCASISQGSSYNSPLHFGNGTRLTVT.

The chain is built from TRBV6-5 and TRBJ1-5; TRBD1 might be the D (6 bases). V was cut by 5 bases and J by 0 bases, with 11 bases left in between. Per the germline V gene, CDR1 is MNHEY and CDR2 is SVGAGI. The length of the CDR3 is 15 residues. This chain's CDR3 is CASSPWTDSNQPQHF. The CDR3 DNA sequence: TGTGCCAGCAGTCCGTGGACAGATAGCAATCAGCCCCAGCATTTT.

The gene calls are TRBV9 and TRBJ2-1; 11 bases fit TRBD1. The CDR3 spans 16 residues. Looked up from germline, CDR1 is SGDLS and CDR2 is YYNGEE. Losses at the gene ends were 1 base for V and 6 bases for J; bases not matched to a gene: 6. The chain's CDR3 is CASSVRRDRGTNEQFF. The CDR3 DNA follows: TGTGCCAGCAGCGTAAGAAGGGACAGGGGGACCAATGAGCAGTTCTTC.

This sequence joins TRBV10-1 and TRBJ2-7, with TRBD2 matching 7 bases. Germline-derived CDR1 and CDR2 are WNHNN and SYGVQD (reference sequence). Unmatched junction bases numbered 2, after V lost 3 bases and J lost 0 bases. CDR3 length: 14 residues. The chain's CDR3 is CASSDGGSSYEQYF. CDR3 nucleotide sequence: TGCGCCAGCAGTGATGGCGGGAGCTCCTACGAGCAGTACTTC.

This clone was picked up one time. The chain joins TRBV6-5 to TRBJ2-2; D might be TRBD1 (6 bases). The length of the CDR3 is 14 residues. Germline values: CDR1 MNHEY, CDR2 SVGAGI. V dropped 5 bases and J dropped 1 base, with 8 bases sitting between them. The CDR3 DNA is TGTGCCAGCAGTAGGACAGTGAACACCGGGGAGCTGTTTTTT. This sequence encodes CASSRTVNTGELFF.